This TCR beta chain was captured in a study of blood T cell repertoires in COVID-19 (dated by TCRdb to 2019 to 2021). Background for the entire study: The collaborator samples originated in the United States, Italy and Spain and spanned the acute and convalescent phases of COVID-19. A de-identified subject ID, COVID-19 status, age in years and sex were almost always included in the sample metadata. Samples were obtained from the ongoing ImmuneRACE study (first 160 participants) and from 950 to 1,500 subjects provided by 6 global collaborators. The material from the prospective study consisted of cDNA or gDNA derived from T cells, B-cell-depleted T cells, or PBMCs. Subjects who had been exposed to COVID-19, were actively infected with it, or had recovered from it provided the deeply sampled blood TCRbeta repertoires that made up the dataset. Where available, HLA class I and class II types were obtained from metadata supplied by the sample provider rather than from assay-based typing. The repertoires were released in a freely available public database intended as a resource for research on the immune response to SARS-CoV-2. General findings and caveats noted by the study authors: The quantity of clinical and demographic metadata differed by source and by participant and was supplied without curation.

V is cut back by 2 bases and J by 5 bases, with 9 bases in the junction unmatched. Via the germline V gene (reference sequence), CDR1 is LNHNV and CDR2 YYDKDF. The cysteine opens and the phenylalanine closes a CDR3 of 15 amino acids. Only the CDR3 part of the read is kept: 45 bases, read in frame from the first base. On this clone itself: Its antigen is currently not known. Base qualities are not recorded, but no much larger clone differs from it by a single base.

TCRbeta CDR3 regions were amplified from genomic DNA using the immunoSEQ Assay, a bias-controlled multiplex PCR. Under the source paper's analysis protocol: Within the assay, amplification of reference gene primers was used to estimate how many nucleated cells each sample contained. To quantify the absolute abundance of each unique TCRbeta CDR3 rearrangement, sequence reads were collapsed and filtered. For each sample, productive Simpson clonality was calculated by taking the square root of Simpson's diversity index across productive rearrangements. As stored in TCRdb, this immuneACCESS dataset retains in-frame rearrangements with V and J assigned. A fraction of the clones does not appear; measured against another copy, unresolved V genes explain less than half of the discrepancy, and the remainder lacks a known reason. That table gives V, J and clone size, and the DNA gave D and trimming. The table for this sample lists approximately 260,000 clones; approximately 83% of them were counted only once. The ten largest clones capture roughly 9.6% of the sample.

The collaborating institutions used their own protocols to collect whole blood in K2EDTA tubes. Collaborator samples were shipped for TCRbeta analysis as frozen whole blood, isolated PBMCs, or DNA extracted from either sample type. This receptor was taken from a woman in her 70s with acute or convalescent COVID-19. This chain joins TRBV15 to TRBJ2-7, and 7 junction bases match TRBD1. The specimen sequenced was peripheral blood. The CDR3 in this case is CATSRLYRGVNEQYF. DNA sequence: TGTGCCACCAGCAGACTATACAGGGGTGTCAACGAGCAGTACTTC. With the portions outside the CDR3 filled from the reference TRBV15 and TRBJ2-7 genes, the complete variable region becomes DAMVIQNPRYQVTQFGKPVTLSCSQTLNHNVMYWYQQKSSQAPKLLFHYYDKDFNNEADTPDNFQSRRPNTSFCFLDIRSPGLGDTAMYLCATSRLYRGVNEQYFGPGTRLTVT.